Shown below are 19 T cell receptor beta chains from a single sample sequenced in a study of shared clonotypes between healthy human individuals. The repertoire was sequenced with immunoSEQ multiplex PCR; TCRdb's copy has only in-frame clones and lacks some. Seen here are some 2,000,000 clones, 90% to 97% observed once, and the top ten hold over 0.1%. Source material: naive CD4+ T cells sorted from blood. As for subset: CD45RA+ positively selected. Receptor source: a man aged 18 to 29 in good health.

The CDR3 loop is CASSPTGNTIYF. CDR3 nucleotide sequence: TGTGCCAGCAGCCCCACCGGAAACACCATATATTTT. The chain recombines TRBV6-5 with TRBJ1-3, with unresolved D. The V end lost 6 bases, the J end lost 4 bases, and 7 bases lay between the germline ends. Germline values: CDR1 MNHEY, CDR2 SVGAGI. The CDR3 covers 12 residues.

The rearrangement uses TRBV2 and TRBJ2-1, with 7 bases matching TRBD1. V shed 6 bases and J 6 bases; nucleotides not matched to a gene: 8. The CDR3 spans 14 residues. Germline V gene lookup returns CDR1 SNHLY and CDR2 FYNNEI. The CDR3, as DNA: TGTGCCAGCAGCGACAGGGTAGCGTCCAATGAGCAGTTCTTC. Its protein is CASSDRVASNEQFF.

CDR3 coding DNA: TGCGCCAGCAGCAAGGGGGCAGCTAATGAAAAACTGTTTTTT. The encoded protein is CASSKGAANEKLFF. V gene TRBV4-1 combines with J gene TRBJ1-4; TRBD1 matches at 7 bases. CDR3 length: 14 amino acids. Germline V CDR1 and CDR2: MGHRA, YSYEKL. The V gene end was trimmed by 5 bases and the J gene end by 3 bases; junction bases not matched to a gene: 3.

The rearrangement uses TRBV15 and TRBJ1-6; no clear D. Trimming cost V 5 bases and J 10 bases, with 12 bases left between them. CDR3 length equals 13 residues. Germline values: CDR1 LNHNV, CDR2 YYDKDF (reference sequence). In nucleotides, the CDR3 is TGTGCCACCAGCGGCCGATGGGAATCACCCCTCCACTTT. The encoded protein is CATSGRWESPLHF.

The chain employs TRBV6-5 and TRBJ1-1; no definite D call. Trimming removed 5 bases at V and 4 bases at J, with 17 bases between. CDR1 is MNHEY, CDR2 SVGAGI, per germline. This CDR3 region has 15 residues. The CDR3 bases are TGTGCCAGCAGTCCCCCTGACGGAGAAGGCACTGAAGCTTTCTTT. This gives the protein CASSPPDGEGTEAFF.

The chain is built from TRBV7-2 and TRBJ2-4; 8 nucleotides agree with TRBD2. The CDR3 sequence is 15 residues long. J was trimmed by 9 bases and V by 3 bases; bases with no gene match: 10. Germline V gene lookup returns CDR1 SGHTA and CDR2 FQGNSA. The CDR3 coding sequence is TGTGCCAGCAGCTTGCCCCGGGGGGGGCCGAGCATTCAGTACTTC. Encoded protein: CASSLPRGGPSIQYF.

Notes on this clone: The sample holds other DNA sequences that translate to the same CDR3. The chain's CDR3 is CASSLGAGLSYEQYF. CDR3 in DNA: TGTGCCAGCAGCTTAGGGGCAGGCCTTTCCTACGAGCAGTACTTC. This chain links TRBV7-9 with TRBJ2-7; D is unresolved. CDR1 and CDR2 (germline): SEHNR, FQNEAQ (reference sequence). Trimming stripped 1 base from V and 1 base from J, with 11 bases between. The length of the CDR3 is 15 residues.

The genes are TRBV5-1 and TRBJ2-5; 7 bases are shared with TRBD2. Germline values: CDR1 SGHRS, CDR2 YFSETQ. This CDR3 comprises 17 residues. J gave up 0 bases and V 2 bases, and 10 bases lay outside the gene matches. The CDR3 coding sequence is TGCGCCAGCAGCTTTGGGGGAGCGGGATGGTACCAAGAGACCCAGTACTTC. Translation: CASSFGGAGWYQETQYF.

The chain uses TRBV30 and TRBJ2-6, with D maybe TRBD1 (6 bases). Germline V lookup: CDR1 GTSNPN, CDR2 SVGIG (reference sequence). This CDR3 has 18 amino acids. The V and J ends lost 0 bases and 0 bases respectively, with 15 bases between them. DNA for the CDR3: TGTGCCTGGAGTGTTTCCAGGGGAACTTTCTCTGGGGCCAACGTCCTGACTTTC. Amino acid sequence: CAWSVSRGTFSGANVLTF. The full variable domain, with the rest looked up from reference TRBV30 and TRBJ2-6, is SQTIHQWPATLVQPVGSPLSLECTVEGTSNPNLYWYRQAAGRGLQLLFYSVGIGQISSEVPQNLSASRPQDRQFILSSKKLLLSDSGFYLCAWSVSRGTFSGANVLTFGAGSRLTVL.

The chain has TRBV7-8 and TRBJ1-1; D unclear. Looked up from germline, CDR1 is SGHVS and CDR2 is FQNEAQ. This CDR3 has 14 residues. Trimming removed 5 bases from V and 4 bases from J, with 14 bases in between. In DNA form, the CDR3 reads TGTGCCAGCAGCCTTAGGGCCTTCGGCACTGAAGCTTTCTTT. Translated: CASSLRAFGTEAFF.

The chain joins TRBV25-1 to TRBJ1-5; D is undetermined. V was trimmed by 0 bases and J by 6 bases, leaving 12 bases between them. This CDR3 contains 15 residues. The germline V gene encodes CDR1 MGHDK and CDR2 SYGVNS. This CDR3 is CASSEYFWGGQPQHF. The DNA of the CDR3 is TGTGCCAGCAGTGAATATTTTTGGGGAGGTCAGCCCCAGCATTTT.

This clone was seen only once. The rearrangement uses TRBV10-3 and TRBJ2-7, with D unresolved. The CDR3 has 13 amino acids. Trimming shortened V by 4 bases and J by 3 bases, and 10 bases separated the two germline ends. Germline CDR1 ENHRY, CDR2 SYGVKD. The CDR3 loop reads CAISGQDNYEQYF. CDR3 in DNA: TGTGCCATCAGTGGGCAGGATAACTACGAGCAGTACTTC.

As DNA, the CDR3 is TGCAGCGTTTTCCGTGGTAGGCCGATAGATACGCAGTATTTT. This translates into CSVFRGRPIDTQYF. This chain connects TRBV29-1 to TRBJ2-3, with D unresolved. Germline V CDR1 and CDR2: SQVTM, ANQGSEA. The CDR3 has 14 amino acids. Trimming left V 5 bases short and J 5 bases short, with 17 bases between.

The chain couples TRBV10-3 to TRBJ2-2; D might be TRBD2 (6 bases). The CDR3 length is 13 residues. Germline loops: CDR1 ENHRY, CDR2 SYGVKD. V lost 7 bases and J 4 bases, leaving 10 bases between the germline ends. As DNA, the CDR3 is TGTGCCATCATGGAGGGGCCCACCGGGGAGCTGTTTTTT. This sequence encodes CAIMEGPTGELFF.

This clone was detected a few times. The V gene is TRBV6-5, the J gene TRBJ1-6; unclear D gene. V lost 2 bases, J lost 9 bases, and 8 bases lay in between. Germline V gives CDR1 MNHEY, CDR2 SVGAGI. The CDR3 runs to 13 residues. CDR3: CASSYQESSPLHF. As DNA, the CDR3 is TGTGCCAGCAGTTACCAGGAAAGTTCACCCCTCCACTTT.

In DNA form, the CDR3 reads TGTGCCATCAGCTACACAGATACGCAGTATTTT. Translation: CAISYTDTQYF. The chain combines TRBV10-3 with TRBJ2-3, with unresolved D. The CDR3 length is 11 residues. V lost 6 bases, J lost 2 bases, and 3 bases lay in between. Germline V lookup: CDR1 ENHRY, CDR2 SYGVKD.

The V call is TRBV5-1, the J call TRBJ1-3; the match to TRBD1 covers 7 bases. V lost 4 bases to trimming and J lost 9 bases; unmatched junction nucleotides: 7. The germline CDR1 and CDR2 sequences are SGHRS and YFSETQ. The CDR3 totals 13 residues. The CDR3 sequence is CASSDGTEGTIYF. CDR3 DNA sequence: TGCGCCAGCAGCGACGGGACAGAGGGCACCATATATTTT.

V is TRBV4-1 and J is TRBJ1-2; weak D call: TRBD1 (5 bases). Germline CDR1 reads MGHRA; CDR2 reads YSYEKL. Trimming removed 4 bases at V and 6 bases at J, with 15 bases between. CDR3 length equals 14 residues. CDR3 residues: CASSPALGGDGYTF. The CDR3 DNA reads TGCGCCAGCAGCCCAGCCCTAGGAGGGGATGGCTACACCTTC.

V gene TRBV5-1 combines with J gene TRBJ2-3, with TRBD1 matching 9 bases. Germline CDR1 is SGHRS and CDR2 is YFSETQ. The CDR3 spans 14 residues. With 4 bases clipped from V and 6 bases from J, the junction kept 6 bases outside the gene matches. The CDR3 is CASSLDRGYDTQYF. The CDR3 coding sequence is TGCGCCAGCAGCCTGGACAGGGGTTACGATACGCAGTATTTT.